This T cell receptor (beta chain) was captured by sequencing in a study of blood T cell repertoires in COVID-19 (dated by TCRdb to the early 2020s). Regarding the complete study: Samples covering the acute and convalescent phases of COVID-19 were provided by collaborators in the United States, Italy and Spain. The prospective study material was composed of cDNA or gDNA derived from T cells, B-cell-depleted T cells, or PBMCs. The dataset comprised deeply sampled blood TCRbeta repertoires from subjects exposed to, actively infected with, or recovered from COVID-19. The repertoires were made available in a free public database intended to serve as a resource for research on the immune response to SARS-CoV-2. The samples were drawn from the first 160 participants of the ongoing ImmuneRACE study and from some 1,300 subjects provided by 6 global collaborators. A de-identified subject ID, COVID-19 status, age in years and sex were almost always included in the sample metadata. HLA class I and class II types, where available, came from metadata supplied by the sample provider rather than from assay-based typing. General study outcomes and caveats: The quantity of clinical and demographic metadata differed by source and by participant and was supplied without curation.

V is reduced by 4 bases and J by 5 bases, leaving a spacing of 17 bases between them. The germline V gene provides CDR1 SGHTA and CDR2 FQGNSA. The CDR3 runs 15 residues from the cysteine to the phenylalanine. Here the CDR3 DNA is all that survives: 45 bases in frame from base 1. As to this clone: It has no known antigen specificity. No base quality values were provided; no much bigger clone lies one nucleotide off.

TCRbeta CDR3 regions were amplified from genomic DNA by means of the immunoSEQ Assay, a bias-controlled multiplex PCR. The paper's data handling went like this. Within the assay, amplification of reference gene primers was used to estimate how many nucleated cells each sample contained. To quantify the absolute abundance of each unique TCRbeta CDR3 rearrangement, sequence reads were collapsed and filtered. For each sample, productive Simpson clonality was calculated by taking the square root of Simpson's diversity index across productive rearrangements. The source is immuneACCESS, and TCRdb retained only in-frame sequences with V and J called. Part of the clones is not carried over; for the studies checked, unresolved V genes explain less than half of this, and the remainder is unexplained. V, J and clone size are those of that table, while D and trimming were read from the DNA. In all, the sample holds under 300,000 clones, and 85% to 90% of those were seen once. The ten largest clones capture roughly 2.3% of the sample.

Participants in the prospective study were aged roughly 18 to 95 years, lived in about two dozen United States geographic areas, and enrolled through a virtual design. In the prospective study, participants were assigned to cohorts based on the clinical history participants reported in a screening survey and a study questionnaire. For ImmuneRACE Cohort 3, a participant was defined as recovered based on two consecutive negative NP/OP PCR tests, clearance by a healthcare professional, or resolution of symptoms. In the prospective study, mobile phlebotomists collected whole blood, serum and a nasopharyngeal or oropharyngeal swab from each participant. Additional blood draws and questionnaires over an approximately 2-month period could optionally be provided by prospective study participants. Prospective study blood samples were shipped either frozen or at room temperature before DNA extraction.

This receptor chain uses TRBV7-2 and TRBJ2-5, with a weak D call of TRBD2 (5 bases match). The source of this sequence is a woman under 30 who had recovered from COVID-19. The sequencing input was PBMCs or T cells enriched from blood (not recorded which). The bases read TGTGCCAGCAGCTGGAGTCGGCGGGCTGTGGAGACCCAGTACTTC. Its amino acids are CASSWSRRAVETQYF.